Sequencing of this T cell receptor beta chain was carried out in a study of CD8+ T cells in alopecia areata listed by TCRdb under 2018. Study-wide context: The treated patients took part in an open-label pilot trial in which moderate-to-severe alopecia areata was treated with oral tofacitinib at 5 to 10 mg twice daily. To study T cell clonal expansion in alopecia areata, the researchers applied high-throughput TCRbeta sequencing to both the C3H/HeJ mouse model and human patients. TCRbeta CDR3 regions were amplified by immunoSEQ multiplex PCR using 35 Vbeta forward and 13 Jbeta reverse primers. Scalp clonality was compared across normal scalp (n=4), patchy alopecia areata scalp (n=8), and alopecia totalis/universalis scalp (n=8). Tofacitinib-treated patients had biopsies at baseline and at 4 and 24 weeks of treatment, with a later scalp biopsy in several patients. RNA came from the PAXgene miRNA kit for fixed scalp, the miRNeasy kit for PBMCs, and the RNeasy kit for mouse skin. Tofacitinib was given for 6 to 18 months, followed by 6 months of follow-up off drug to assess delayed response and recurrence. The SALT score, which quantifies the percentage of affected scalp surface area, was used to measure disease severity in treated patients. Scalp tissue and sorted CD4+ and CD8+ peripheral blood T cells from patchy and totalis/universalis alopecia areata patients and from healthy controls were covered by human TCRbeta sequencing. Results the study describes overall, beyond this receptor: Tofacitinib significantly decreased scalp clonality and the number of expanded CD8+ clones among the top 100 scalp clones. Many expanded lesional clones persisted in scalp and blood during tofacitinib treatment, which may partly explain relapse after stopping treatment. Scalp TCR repertoire analysis is complicated because resident alphabeta T cells in normal human skin are also sequenced, whereas mouse skin is dominated by gammadelta T cells. The treated cohort was small, with a single nonresponder, so links between baseline CD8+ expansion and response need larger studies. Shared TCR sequences between patients were less evident than in mice, which may be partly attributable to HLA diversity in the patient population. Compared with normal scalp, lesional scalp, particularly in alopecia totalis/universalis, had higher clonality and more expanded CD8+ clones, which suggests antigenic drive.

A word on this clone: Its antigen target is currently unknown. Base qualities are not at hand, and no much larger clone is one base apart.

V lost 6 bases and J lost 3 bases, and the count of bases not matched to a germline gene is 5. The CDR3 numbers 14 residues from cysteine through phenylalanine. Solely the CDR3 DNA is kept, with 42 bases framed from the first base. Per the publication, the treatment or condition label means: oral pan-JAK inhibitor, 5-10 mg twice daily. Peripheral blood and lesional scalp punch biopsies were obtained from patients with alopecia areata. PBMCs were isolated by density centrifugation and stained for CD3, CD4 and CD8, after which CD4+ and CD8+ T cells were sorted on a FACSAria. Library generation was performed with the immunoSEQ multiplex PCR assay. RNA was extracted from all samples and reverse transcribed into cDNA, which served as template for TCR sequencing. First-strand cDNA was synthesized with SuperScript III using a 2:1 mix of oligo-dT and random hexamers. A synthetic immune receptor repertoire was used to assess amplification bias, and residual bias was removed computationally. From the authors' description of their analysis: Raw reads were preprocessed for error removal, and CDR3 was defined according to IMGT conventions as running from the conserved cysteine to phenylalanine. Clonality was computed as 1 minus the Shannon entropy, with the entropy normalized by log2 of the number of productive unique TCRs. Scalp TCRbeta sequences were cross-referenced with sorted blood CD4 and CD8 repertoires so that the CD4 or CD8 identity of scalp clones could be inferred. TCRdb provides this immuneACCESS table in a form limited to in-frame rearrangements. Some clones are lacking; in checked studies, under half of them reflect an unresolved V gene, and why the rest are absent is not known. The DNA was the basis for D and trimming; V, J and clone size are from that table. This sample holds about 200,000 clones; about three fifths were observed only once. The ten largest clonotypes hold 1.3% of the sample.

Source: CD4+ T cells sorted from blood, taken around week 50, from a patient treated with tofacitinib. This chain is built from TRBV23-1 and TRBJ2-7; 10 central nucleotides agree with TRBD1. TRBV23-1 is an ORF for which the function is uncertain. This receptor was identified in a human donor with alopecia areata. The CDR3 reads as follows: CASSSRDRGYEQYF. The bases read TGCGCCAGCAGCTCAAGGGACAGGGGCTACGAGCAGTACTTC.